This is a list of T cell receptor beta chains from one sample in a study of T-cell memory formation after mild COVID-19. One entry per CDR3 protein results from TCRdb running MiXCR on the 5' RACE reads. The data contain 200,000 to 250,000 distinct CDR3 sequences, 8% to 10% of them singletons. Material for sequencing was PBMCs or a T cell subset sorted from them (not recorded which). These receptors originate from a man between 18 and 35 years old who had mild COVID-19 (a few samples of this study predate the infection). Cell type and time point are not known. CDR3s include the opening cysteine and the closing phenylalanine or tryptophan. D genes are given only for firm matches. Size values are once, few and many counts, or a class for expanded clones, and some rows have none.

J gene | clone size | CDR3 length | D gene | V gene | CDR3 DNA | CDR3 protein
TRBJ2-1 | few | 18 | TRBD2 | TRBV10-3 | TGTGCCATCAGTGAGTACACTAGCGGGGGTCATGGGGACAATGAGCAGTTCTTC | CAISEYTSGGHGDNEQFF
TRBJ2-3 | - | 16 | TRBD2 | TRBV7-9 | TGTGCCAGCAGCCCATGGGTAGCGGGGGGTCCAGATACGCAGTATTTT | CASSPWVAGGPDTQYF
TRBJ1-3 | - | 16 | - | TRBV10-3 | TGTGCCATCAGGGACCCCGGCCCCACCTCTGGAAACACCATATATTTT | CAIRDPGPTSGNTIYF
TRBJ2-5 | - | 12 | - | TRBV7-2 | TGTGCCAGCAGCTTATTTTCAGAGACCCAGTACTTC | CASSLFSETQYF
TRBJ2-3 | - | 15 | TRBD2 | TRBV12-3/TRBV12-4 | TGTGCCAGCAGTGTAAATAGCGGGGGGATAGATACGCAGTATTTT | CASSVNSGGIDTQYF
TRBJ1-5 | many | 15 | TRBD1 | TRBV5-1 | TGCGCCAGCAGCTTGGGACAGGGAAGCAATCAGCCCCAGCATTTT | CASSLGQGSNQPQHF
TRBJ2-5 | - | 16 | - | TRBV7-9 | TGTGCCAGCAGCCCCCTCAGGGTAAAGCACCAAGAGACCCAGTACTTC | CASSPLRVKHQETQYF
TRBJ2-1 | few | 15 | - | TRBV7-9 | TGTGCCAGCAGGGCAAGCGGTAGCTCCTACAATGAGCAGTTCTTC | CASRASGSSYNEQFF
TRBJ2-1 | few | 16 | TRBD2 | TRBV6-5 | TGTGCCAGCAGTTACTCGCGAATAGCGGGGCACAATGAGCAGTTCTTC | CASSYSRIAGHNEQFF
TRBJ2-2 | - | 15 | TRBD1 | TRBV28 | TGTGCCAGCAGAGAAGACAGGGCGCGCACCGGGGAGCTGTTTTTT | CASREDRARTGELFF
TRBJ1-6 | - | 15 | - | TRBV20-1 | TGCAGTGCTCTCGGGACCCCCTATAATAATTCACCCCTCCACTTT | CSALGTPYNNSPLHF
TRBJ1-2 | - | 13 | - | TRBV7-2 | TGTGCCAGCAGCTCCCAACTAGGGGTTGGCTACACCTTC | CASSSQLGVGYTF
TRBJ2-3 | once | 15 | - | TRBV24-1 | TGTGCCACCAGTGCGACAGGTAGGGGCACAGATACGCAGTATTTT | CATSATGRGTDTQYF
TRBJ1-2 | - | 14 | - | TRBV7-2 | TGTGCCAGCAGGGGCGGTTGGGGACCCTATGGCTACACCTTC | CASRGGWGPYGYTF
TRBJ2-1 | few | 15 | - | TRBV27 | TGTGCCAGCAGTAGGGCAGGGGGAGGATACAATGAGCAGTTCTTC | CASSRAGGGYNEQFF
TRBJ2-5 | few | 16 | TRBD2 | TRBV7-3 | TGTGCCAGCAGCGGGATTGGCGGGGGGGCCCTTGAGACCCAGTACTTC | CASSGIGGGALETQYF
TRBJ2-2 | - | 17 | TRBD1 | TRBV7-9 | TGTGCCAGCAGCAATACCGGGACAGGGTATGGCACCGGGGAGCTGTTTTTT | CASSNTGTGYGTGELFF
TRBJ2-7 | few | 17 | TRBD2 | TRBV5-1 | TGCGCCAGCAGCTTGGGGTGGCGCGGGGGTCCCACCTACGAGCAGTACTTC | CASSLGWRGGPTYEQYF
TRBJ2-1 | - | 13 | TRBD2 | TRBV7-2 | TGTGCCAGCGGCGGGGGGGCCCTTGAGAAGCAGTTCTTC | CASGGGALEKQFF
TRBJ2-4 | once | 15 | TRBD1 | TRBV6-2/TRBV6-3 | TGTGCCAGCAGTTACTTACAGGGGAACGAAAACATTCAGTACTTC | CASSYLQGNENIQYF
TRBJ1-6 | few | 13 | TRBD1 | TRBV6-1 | TGTGCCAGCACTCTGCAGGGGGATTCACCCCTCCACTTT | CASTLQGDSPLHF
TRBJ1-6 | once | 13 | - | TRBV19 | TGTGCCAGTAGTATCCGGGGTGGAGCACCCCTCCACTTT | CASSIRGGAPLHF
TRBJ1-6 | many | 17 | TRBD1 | TRBV7-2 | TGTGCCAGCAGCTTAGGGACAGGGGCCCCCTTTATATCACCCCTCCACTTT | CASSLGTGAPFISPLHF
TRBJ1-5 | few | 14 | - | TRBV28 | TGTGCCAGCAGCTCGACCCGGTACGGTCAGCCCCAGCATTTT | CASSSTRYGQPQHF
TRBJ2-3 | many | 14 | - | TRBV5-1 | TGCGCCAGCAGCCCGGACGACGGGGAAGATACGCAGTATTTT | CASSPDDGEDTQYF
TRBJ2-1 | many | 15 | - | TRBV24-1 | TGTGCCACCAGTGATTCCGGACTTTTCGCCAATGAGCAGTTCTTC | CATSDSGLFANEQFF
TRBJ2-5 | - | 15 | TRBD2 | TRBV12-3/TRBV12-4 | TGTGCCAGCAGCCCGGGGACTAGCGGCGGGGAGACCCAGTACTTC | CASSPGTSGGETQYF
TRBJ2-6 | few | 16 | - | TRBV5-1 | TGCGCCAGCAGCTTGGCCTGGACAGCCGGGGCCAACGTCCTGACTTTC | CASSLAWTAGANVLTF
TRBJ2-3 | once | 15 | TRBD1 | TRBV12-3/TRBV12-4 | TGTGCCAGCAGTCGACAGGGGGCGCTGGGAGATACGCAGTATTTT | CASSRQGALGDTQYF
TRBJ1-3 | few | 15 | - | TRBV6-1 | TGTGCCAGCAGTGAAACGGGGGACTCTGGAAACACCATATATTTT | CASSETGDSGNTIYF
TRBJ1-3 | - | 13 | - | TRBV7-3 | TGTGCCAGCAGCCGCGGACAGGGAAACACCATATATTTT | CASSRGQGNTIYF
TRBJ2-1 | few | 16 | TRBD2 | TRBV6-4 | TGTGCCAGCAGTGACACCGGACTAGCGGGGGGGCATGAGCAGTTCTTC | CASSDTGLAGGHEQFF
TRBJ2-1 | many | 16 | - | TRBV5-1 | TGCGCCAGCAGCTCTGTACAGGGAACCGCGCAGGGGGGGCAGTTCTTC | CASSSVQGTAQGGQFF
TRBJ2-7 | few | 12 | - | TRBV19 | TGTGCCAGTAGTCCAGGGATTGCCGAGCAGTACTTC | CASSPGIAEQYF
TRBJ2-2 | many | 14 | - | TRBV5-5 | TGTGCCAGCAGCTTCAGCGGGAACACCGGGGAGCTGTTTTTT | CASSFSGNTGELFF
TRBJ2-3 | many | 15 | TRBD1 | TRBV5-1 | TGCGCCAGCAGCCAGACCGGGACAGAAACAGATACGCAGTATTTT | CASSQTGTETDTQYF
TRBJ1-5 | - | 13 | TRBD1 | TRBV20-1 | TGCAGTGCTGGTGACAGGGGGGATCAGCCCCAGCATTTT | CSAGDRGDQPQHF
TRBJ2-3 | - | 15 | - | TRBV5-5 | TGTGCCAGCAGAAGACCGGGATCTAGCACAGATACGCAGTATTTT | CASRRPGSSTDTQYF
TRBJ2-3 | - | 14 | - | TRBV7-8 | TGTGCCAGCAGCTTAGCGGTCAGCACAGATACGCAGTATTTT | CASSLAVSTDTQYF
TRBJ2-7 | few | 14 | - | TRBV10-3 | TGTGCCATCAGTGAGTCGGGAGACTCCTACGAGCAGTACTTC | CAISESGDSYEQYF
TRBJ1-1 | - | 13 | - | TRBV20-1 | TGCAGTGCTATCACCCCGGGGATCGCTGAAGCTTTCTTT | CSAITPGIAEAFF
TRBJ2-3 | many | 16 | TRBD2 | TRBV10-3 | TGTGCCATCTCTTCCTACAAAGCGGGGGCCACAGATACGCAGTATTTT | CAISSYKAGATDTQYF
TRBJ2-1 | few | 14 | TRBD2 | TRBV12-3/TRBV12-4 | TGTGCCAGCAGTAATAGCGGGGGGGCAGGTGAGCAGTTCTTC | CASSNSGGAGEQFF
TRBJ1-1 | few | 14 | - | TRBV28 | TGTGCCAGCAGTTTTCCCGGGACCCGACACGCAGCTTTCTTT | CASSFPGTRHAAFF
TRBJ1-6 | few | 14 | TRBD1 | TRBV20-1 | TGCAGTGCTAGAGCGGGACAGGTTGAGGCACCCCTCCACTTT | CSARAGQVEAPLHF
TRBJ2-3 | - | 15 | - | TRBV4-3 | TGCGCCAGCAGCCGGGCCCCGGGGATCGCAGATACGCAGTATTTT | CASSRAPGIADTQYF
TRBJ1-2 | few | 16 | - | TRBV25-1 | TGTGCCAGCAGTCCCTCGGGAGGTAGTACTAACTATGGCTACACCTTC | CASSPSGGSTNYGYTF
TRBJ1-2 | many | 13 | - | TRBV9 | TGTGCCAGCAGTTCCGGGACGGCCTATGGCTACACCTTC | CASSSGTAYGYTF
TRBJ2-3 | many | 16 | TRBD2 | TRBV7-2 | TGTGCCAGCAGCCTCCCGGGCGGGGGAAGCACAGATACGCAGTATTTT | CASSLPGGGSTDTQYF
TRBJ2-1 | many | 15 | - | TRBV5-1 | TGCGCCAGCAGCCCCATGGGGGACTTTACCAATGAGCAGTTCTTC | CASSPMGDFTNEQFF
TRBJ2-2 | few | 12 | - | TRBV10-3 | TGTGCCATCAGTGAGGACACCGGGGAGCTGTTTTTT | CAISEDTGELFF
TRBJ2-1 | - | 14 | - | TRBV5-1 | TGCGCCAGCAGCTTGGACGGAGCTAACAATGAGCAGTTCTTC | CASSLDGANNEQFF
TRBJ1-3 | - | 19 | - | TRBV6-5 | TGTGCCAGCAGTTACCAGTTCATGGGGAGCGGGGTCTCTGGAAACACCATATATTTT | CASSYQFMGSGVSGNTIYF
TRBJ2-3 | few | 13 | - | TRBV6-5 | TGTGCCAGCAGAAGACAGGGCACAGATACGCAGTATTTT | CASRRQGTDTQYF
TRBJ2-3 | many | 12 | - | TRBV12-3/TRBV12-4 | TGTGCCAGCAGTTTCCTCCCAGATACGCAGTATTTT | CASSFLPDTQYF
TRBJ2-2 | few | 16 | - | TRBV5-1 | TGCGCCAGCAGCTTGTCGACAGCTCGGAACACCGGGGAGCTGTTTTTT | CASSLSTARNTGELFF